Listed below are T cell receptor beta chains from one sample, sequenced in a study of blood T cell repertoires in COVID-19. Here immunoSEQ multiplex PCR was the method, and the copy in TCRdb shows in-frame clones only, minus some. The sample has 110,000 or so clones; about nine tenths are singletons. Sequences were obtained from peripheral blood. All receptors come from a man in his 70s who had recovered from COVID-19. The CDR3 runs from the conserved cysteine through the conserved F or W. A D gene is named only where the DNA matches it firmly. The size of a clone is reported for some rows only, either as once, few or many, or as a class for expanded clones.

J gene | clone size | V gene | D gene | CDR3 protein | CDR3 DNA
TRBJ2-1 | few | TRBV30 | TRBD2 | CAWSGTGLAGGGSYNEQFF | TGTGCCTGGAGTGGGACGGGACTAGCGGGAGGGGGCTCCTACAATGAGCAGTTCTTC
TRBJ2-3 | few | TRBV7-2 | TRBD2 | CASSPGGGRGTQYF | TGTGCCAGCAGCCCGGGGGGAGGGAGGGGTACGCAGTATTTT
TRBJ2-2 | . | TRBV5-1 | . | CASSSIQGIGELFF | TGCGCCAGCAGTTCGATCCAGGGAATCGGGGAGCTGTTTTTT
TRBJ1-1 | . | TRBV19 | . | CASSWGGSEAFF | TGTGCCAGTTCCTGGGGGGGCAGTGAAGCTTTCTTT
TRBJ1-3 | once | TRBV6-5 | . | CASSRDIHSGNTIYF | TGTGCCAGCAGTCGGGACATTCACTCTGGAAACACCATATATTTT
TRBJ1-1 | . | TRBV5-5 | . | CASSLLWGQGTEAFF | TGTGCCAGCAGCTTGTTATGGGGACAAGGAACTGAAGCTTTCTTT
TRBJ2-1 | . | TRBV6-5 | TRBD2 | CASSYPGTSEQFF | TGTGCCAGCAGTTACCCGGGGACTAGTGAGCAGTTCTTC
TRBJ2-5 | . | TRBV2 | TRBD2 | CASSLGTSGLQETQYF | TGTGCCAGCAGTCTCGGGACTAGCGGACTCCAAGAGACCCAGTACTTC
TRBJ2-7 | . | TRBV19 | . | CASRRRDNSYEQYF | TGTGCCAGTAGGCGCCGGGACAACTCCTACGAGCAGTACTTC
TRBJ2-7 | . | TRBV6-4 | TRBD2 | CARESGTVPYEQYF | TGTGCCAGGGAAAGCGGGACCGTTCCCTACGAGCAGTACTTC
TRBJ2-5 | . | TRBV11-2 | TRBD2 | CASSTRGRGEETQYF | TGTGCCAGCAGCACAAGAGGGCGGGGGGAAGAGACCCAGTACTTC
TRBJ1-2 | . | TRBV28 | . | CASSPNRAGLYGYTF | TGTGCCAGCAGCCCAAACAGGGCGGGCCTCTATGGCTACACCTTC
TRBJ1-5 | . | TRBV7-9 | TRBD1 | CASSLGTGRVGQPQHF | TGTGCCAGCAGCTTGGGGACAGGGCGTGTAGGGCAGCCCCAGCATTTT
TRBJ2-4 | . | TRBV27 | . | CASSYGVGSKNIQYF | TGTGCCAGCAGTTACGGTGTCGGGTCCAAAAACATTCAGTACTTC
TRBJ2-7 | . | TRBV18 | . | CASSPNRVSYEQYF | TGTGCCAGCTCACCGAACAGGGTCTCCTACGAGCAGTACTTC
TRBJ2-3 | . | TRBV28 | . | CATRGTPHTDTQYF | TGTGCCACTAGAGGTACCCCACACACAGATACGCAGTATTTT
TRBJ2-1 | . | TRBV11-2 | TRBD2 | CASSLVGTSGGARYNEQFF | TGTGCCAGCAGCTTAGTGGGGACTAGCGGGGGGGCCCGTTACAATGAGCAGTTCTTC
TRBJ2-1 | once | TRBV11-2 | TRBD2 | CASSLDLGMRGAPYNEQFF | TGTGCCAGCAGCTTAGATCTGGGCATGCGGGGGGCCCCCTACAATGAGCAGTTCTTC